Listed below are T cell receptor beta chains from one sample, sequenced in a study of T cell changes during pregnancy in multiple sclerosis. Clones were read by immunoSEQ multiplex PCR, and TCRdb kept only the in-frame ones, dropping some. The profile shows around 70,000 clones, 90% to 95% of them singletons. The source material was peripheral blood, sampled after pregnancy. All receptors come from a female donor with multiple sclerosis, enrolled in a pregnancy study. The CDR3 runs from the conserved cysteine through the conserved F or W. A D gene is named only where the DNA matches it firmly. Clone sizes are given selectively: once, few, many, or a class where the clone is expanded.

TRBJ1-5 TRBV28 NA NA TGTGCCAGCAGTTTGACAGGCAATCAGCCCCAGCATTTT CASSLTGNQPQHF
TRBJ2-7 TRBV5-4 NA NA TGTGCCAGCAGCTTGCCGGGGAACGAGCAGTACTTC CASSLPGNEQYF
TRBJ2-7 TRBV19 TRBD1 NA TGTGCCAGTAGTAAACAGCCGGGACAGGGGGCATACGAGCAGTACTTC CASSKQPGQGAYEQYF
TRBJ2-3 TRBV13 TRBD1 NA TGTGCCAGCAGCTTCAGGGGGCAGGATACGCAGTATTTT CASSFRGQDTQYF
TRBJ2-5 TRBV30 NA NA TGTGCCTGGAAGAGTAGCCAAGAGACCCAGTACTTC CAWKSSQETQYF
TRBJ1-1 TRBV18 NA once TGTGCCAGCTCACCACCGCGGCAAGAAGCTTTCTTT CASSPPRQEAFF
TRBJ2-6 TRBV6-4 NA NA TGTGCCAGCAGTGAACGGTACTCTGGGGCCAACGTCCTGACTTTC CASSERYSGANVLTF
TRBJ1-2 TRBV28 TRBD1 NA TGTGCCAGCAGTTTCCCGACAGGGGGCGATGGCTACACCTTC CASSFPTGGDGYTF
TRBJ1-1 TRBV18 NA NA TGTGCCAGCTCACCTTTAACACAGGGCGCTGGGCCTGAAGCTTTCTTT CASSPLTQGAGPEAFF
TRBJ2-2 TRBV28 TRBD1 NA TGTGCCAGCAGCATCGCCGGGACAGGGACCGGGGAGCTGTTTTTT CASSIAGTGTGELFF
TRBJ1-4 TRBV30 NA NA TGTGCCTGGAGCCTCATTCCAGGTGATGAAAAACTGTTTTTT CAWSLIPGDEKLFF
TRBJ1-1 TRBV4-3 NA NA TGCGCCAGCAGCCAAGAAGCGGGCGACTCTACTGAAGCTTTCTTT CASSQEAGDSTEAFF
TRBJ1-1 TRBV5-4 NA NA TGTGCCAGCAGCTTGGGCACCTTCACTTACACTGAAGCTTTCTTT CASSLGTFTYTEAFF
TRBJ2-5 TRBV19 NA NA TGTGCCAGTAGTACCGACAGGCTTACACAAGAGACCCAGTACTTC CASSTDRLTQETQYF
TRBJ1-1 TRBV5-6 TRBD1 NA TGTGCCAGCAGCTTGGTAGGGACAGACACTGAAGCTTTCTTT CASSLVGTDTEAFF
TRBJ2-3 TRBV7-3 TRBD2 NA TGTGCCAGCAGCGTTAGCGGGAGAATCACAGATACGCAGTATTTT CASSVSGRITDTQYF
TRBJ2-3 TRBV6-6 TRBD2 NA TGTGCCAGCAGTTACTCAACTAGCGGGGGGACAGATACGCAGTATTTT CASSYSTSGGTDTQYF
TRBJ2-7 TRBV5-1 NA NA TGCGCCAGCAGCTCCCCCTTCGAGCAGTACTTC CASSSPFEQYF
TRBJ2-2 TRBV27 TRBD1 NA TGTGCCAGCAGACCGAGGACAGGGGGGAACACCGGGGAGCTGTTTTTT CASRPRTGGNTGELFF
TRBJ2-1 TRBV11-2 TRBD1 NA TGTGCCAGCAGTTCCGACAGGGCTGAGCAGTTCTTC CASSSDRAEQFF
TRBJ2-3 TRBV2 TRBD1 NA TGTGCCAGGAGGAGGGGACAGGGCCCAGATACGCAGTATTTT CARRRGQGPDTQYF
TRBJ1-1 TRBV11-2 NA NA TGTGCCAGCAGCTTAGATTGGCGAGGGGGAAGCACTGAAGCTTTCTTT CASSLDWRGGSTEAFF
TRBJ2-4 TRBV10-1 NA NA TGCGCCAGCAGTGACCCGGTATCCAAAAACATTCAGTACTTC CASSDPVSKNIQYF
TRBJ2-7 TRBV4-3 NA NA TGCGCCAGCAGCCAAGATCTAGCAGACTCCTACGAGCAGTACTTC CASSQDLADSYEQYF
TRBJ2-7 TRBV5-1 TRBD1 NA TGCGCCAGCAGCTTGTCAATGGACAGGGGGGGCGAGCAGTACTTC CASSLSMDRGGEQYF
TRBJ1-4 TRBV28 TRBD1 NA TGTGCCAGCAGTGGGACAGTCCGGGGAGTAGATGAAAAACTGTTTTTT CASSGTVRGVDEKLFF
TRBJ2-3 TRBV5-1 TRBD1 NA TGCGCCAGCAGCTTGGCCGCAGGGGGCTCGGCAGATACGCAGTATTTT CASSLAAGGSADTQYF
TRBJ1-1 TRBV28 TRBD1 NA TGTGCCAGCAGTAAGGGGAAGGGGGCCATGAACACTGAAGCTTTCTTT CASSKGKGAMNTEAFF
TRBJ2-2 TRBV28 TRBD1 NA TGTGCCAGCAGTCGGCGGGGACAGGGAGTTAACATCGGGGAGCTGTTTTTT CASSRRGQGVNIGELFF
TRBJ2-5 TRBV2 TRBD2 NA TGTGCCAGCAGTGCCACTAGCGGGAGGGGGGAGACCCAGTACTTC CASSATSGRGETQYF
TRBJ2-7 TRBV5-4 TRBD2 NA TGTGCCAGCAGCTTGCAGGCGGGAGGTGGCGAGCAGTACTTC CASSLQAGGGEQYF
TRBJ2-5 TRBV5-1 NA few TGCGCCAGCAGCTTGTCGGGTGGAGAGACCCAGTACTTC CASSLSGGETQYF
TRBJ2-7 TRBV28 TRBD2 NA TGTGCCAGCAGTATGGGACTAGCGGGCCTTCTATCCTACGAGCAGTACTTC CASSMGLAGLLSYEQYF
TRBJ2-1 TRBV5-4 TRBD1 NA TGTGCCAGCAGCCAGGGGGCAGGGTCCTACAATGAGCAGTTCTTC CASSQGAGSYNEQFF
TRBJ2-7 TRBV18 TRBD1 NA TGCGCCAGCTCACGATGGGACAGGGACTACGAGCAGTACTTC CASSRWDRDYEQYF
TRBJ2-7 TRBV19 NA few TGTGCCAGTAGTGTTCAGGTTAACTCCTACGAGCAGTACTTC CASSVQVNSYEQYF
TRBJ2-1 TRBV7-2 TRBD2 NA TGTGCCAGCAGCTTATTACCCCAGCGGGAGGGCGATGAGCAGTTCTTC CASSLLPQREGDEQFF
TRBJ2-7 TRBV27 TRBD1 NA TGTGCCAGCAGTCCCTCCAGGGGGACCTCCTACGAGCAGTACTTC CASSPSRGTSYEQYF
TRBJ1-1 TRBV6-1 NA NA TGTGCCACCTCGTCGGCAGGCCTAAGGGCTTTCTTT CATSSAGLRAFF